A selection of T cell receptor beta chains follows, all from one sample in a study of glioma-infiltrating T cells. TCRdb recomputed calls from the multiplex PCR reads with MiXCR, one row per CDR3 protein. The data contain more than 85,000 distinct CDR3 sequences, about 25% of them singletons. Source material: glioma tissue, nonneoplastic brain tissue, or PBMCs (not recorded which). The receptors originated from a human donor with low-grade glioma or glioblastoma, undergoing nonglioma brain surgery, or in good health (not recorded which). The CDR3 runs from the conserved cysteine through the conserved F or W. The order of the fields is J gene, V gene, D gene, clone size, CDR3 protein, CDR3 DNA. The D gene is left open where the match is weak. A row's size may be missing; if present it is once, few, many or a size class.

j_gene: TRBJ2-7
v_gene: TRBV4-2
d_gene: .
abundance: .
CDR3aa: CASSQSLGGYDEQYF
CDR3nt: TGTGCCAGCAGCCAGAGCCTGGGGGGTTACGACGAGCAGTACTTC

j_gene: TRBJ1-5
v_gene: TRBV4-3
d_gene: .
abundance: .
CDR3aa: CASQEGPSNQPQHF
CDR3nt: TGCGCCAGCCAAGAGGGACCGAGCAATCAGCCCCAGCATTTT

j_gene: TRBJ2-6
v_gene: TRBV27
d_gene: .
abundance: many
CDR3aa: CASSPLGSGANVLTF
CDR3nt: TGTGCCAGCAGTCCCTTAGGCTCTGGGGCCAACGTCCTGACTTTC

j_gene: TRBJ2-5
v_gene: TRBV2
d_gene: .
abundance: many
CDR3aa: CASSDGRTQETQYF
CDR3nt: TGTGCCAGCAGTGACGGCAGAACCCAAGAGACCCAGTACTTC

j_gene: TRBJ2-7
v_gene: TRBV29-1
d_gene: TRBD1
abundance: .
CDR3aa: CSVLSGQGLNEQYF
CDR3nt: TGCAGCGTTCTCTCCGGACAGGGTCTGAACGAGCAGTACTTC

j_gene: TRBJ1-5
v_gene: TRBV28
d_gene: .
abundance: many
CDR3aa: CASSLWQGNQPQHF
CDR3nt: TGTGCCAGCAGCCTTTGGCAGGGAAATCAGCCCCAGCATTTT

j_gene: TRBJ2-2
v_gene: TRBV12-3/TRBV12-4
d_gene: .
abundance: .
CDR3aa: CASMKQGTGELFF
CDR3nt: TGTGCCAGCATGAAACAGGGTACCGGGGAGCTGTTTTTT

j_gene: TRBJ2-5
v_gene: TRBV7-3
d_gene: .
abundance: few
CDR3aa: CASSFGPSGETQYF
CDR3nt: TGTGCCAGCAGCTTCGGACCATCGGGCGAGACCCAGTACTTC

j_gene: TRBJ2-7
v_gene: TRBV4-1
d_gene: TRBD1
abundance: many
CDR3aa: CASRPGTGGSYEQYF
CDR3nt: TGCGCCAGCAGACCCGGGACAGGGGGGTCCTACGAGCAGTACTTC

j_gene: TRBJ1-1
v_gene: TRBV20-1
d_gene: .
abundance: many
CDR3aa: CSAFQINTEAFF
CDR3nt: TGCAGTGCTTTCCAAATCAACACTGAAGCTTTCTTT

j_gene: TRBJ1-1
v_gene: TRBV15
d_gene: .
abundance: many
CDR3aa: CATSREGFALSGTEAFF
CDR3nt: TGTGCCACCAGCAGGGAGGGGTTTGCACTTTCGGGGACTGAAGCTTTCTTT

j_gene: TRBJ2-7
v_gene: TRBV4-3
d_gene: .
abundance: .
CDR3aa: CASSQQTHYEQYF
CDR3nt: TGCGCCAGCAGCCAACAGACACACTACGAGCAGTACTTC

j_gene: TRBJ1-6
v_gene: TRBV6-5
d_gene: .
abundance: .
CDR3aa: CARTRVSYNSPLHF
CDR3nt: TGTGCCAGAACCAGGGTTTCCTATAATTCACCCCTCCACTTT

j_gene: TRBJ2-3
v_gene: TRBV29-1
d_gene: TRBD1
abundance: many
CDR3aa: CSVGTGANTDTQYF
CDR3nt: TGCAGCGTTGGGACAGGGGCGAACACAGATACGCAGTATTTT

j_gene: TRBJ1-3
v_gene: TRBV4-1
d_gene: .
abundance: .
CDR3aa: CASSLQQGSGNTIYF
CDR3nt: TGCGCCAGCAGCCTACAACAGGGCTCTGGAAACACCATATATTTT

j_gene: TRBJ2-7
v_gene: TRBV29-1
d_gene: TRBD2
abundance: many
CDR3aa: CSVLGTSGPYEQYF
CDR3nt: TGCAGCGTCCTCGGGACTAGCGGGCCCTACGAGCAGTACTTC

j_gene: TRBJ2-1
v_gene: TRBV29-1
d_gene: TRBD2
abundance: .
CDR3aa: CSVARGTSGNNEQFF
CDR3nt: TGCAGCGTCGCCAGAGGGACTAGCGGGAATAATGAGCAGTTCTTC

j_gene: TRBJ2-1
v_gene: TRBV20-1
d_gene: TRBD1
abundance: many
CDR3aa: CSARPGGEIEQFF
CDR3nt: TGCAGTGCTAGACCAGGGGGAGAGATTGAGCAGTTCTTC

j_gene: TRBJ2-3
v_gene: TRBV14
d_gene: .
abundance: many
CDR3aa: CASSQAPLGLGTDTQYF
CDR3nt: TGTGCCAGCAGCCAAGCCCCTTTGGGGCTAGGCACAGATACGCAGTATTTT

j_gene: TRBJ2-1
v_gene: TRBV24-1
d_gene: .
abundance: many
CDR3aa: CATSRGHPNNEQFF
CDR3nt: TGTGCCACCAGTCGGGGACACCCCAACAATGAGCAGTTCTTC

j_gene: TRBJ2-7
v_gene: TRBV5-1
d_gene: TRBD2
abundance: .
CDR3aa: CASSSSGRAYEQYF
CDR3nt: TGCGCCAGCAGCTCTAGCGGGAGGGCCTACGAGCAGTACTTC

j_gene: TRBJ2-5
v_gene: TRBV7-8
d_gene: .
abundance: many
CDR3aa: CASSLPLGSETQYF
CDR3nt: TGTGCCAGCAGCTTACCCTTGGGGAGCGAGACCCAGTACTTC

j_gene: TRBJ1-6
v_gene: TRBV5-1
d_gene: .
abundance: .
CDR3aa: CASSLERAGEGRSLHF
CDR3nt: TGCGCCAGCAGCTTGGAGCGGGCAGGGGAGGGGAGGTCCCTCCACTTT